The 24 T cell receptor beta chains given below trace back to one sample, sequenced in a study of T-cell memory formation after mild COVID-19. MiXCR was run by TCRdb on the 5' RACE reads, yielding one entry per CDR3 protein. The table shows roughly 600,000 distinct CDR3 sequences, with more than 15% occurring only once. The material sequenced was PBMCs or a T cell subset sorted from them (not recorded which). These receptors all stem from an adult woman who had mild COVID-19 (a few samples of this study predate the infection). Cell type and time point are not known.

The chain recombines TRBV6-2 or TRBV6-3 with TRBJ1-1; 8 bases agree with TRBD1. The J segment lost 2 bases and the V segment lost 6 bases, leaving 11 bases of the junction unmatched. This CDR3 has 16 residues. Looked up from germline, CDR1 is MNHEY and CDR2 is SVGEGT. The CDR3 region has the DNA TGTGCCAGCAGGCGAGGGACAGGCCTTAAAAACACTGAAGCTTTCTTT. Its protein is CASRRGTGLKNTEAFF.

The chain recombines TRBV7-2 with TRBJ2-3; D is undetermined. V was pared by 1 base and J by 2 bases, with 10 bases between. CDR3 length equals 15 residues. Germline-derived CDR1 and CDR2 are SGHTA and FQGNSA. The CDR3 DNA reads as TGTGCCAGCAGCTTAGGCGGAACCCTCACAGATACGCAGTATTTT. This encodes CASSLGGTLTDTQYF.

Only a few counts were recorded for this clonotype. V gene TRBV7-9 combines with J gene TRBJ2-7, with D hard to call. Germline V gives CDR1 SEHNR, CDR2 FQNEAQ (reference sequence). Trimming took 3 bases from V and 4 from J, leaving 13 bases between them. This CDR3 comprises 14 residues. The CDR3 sequence is CASSFTEKNYEQYF. Here the CDR3 DNA reads TGTGCCAGCAGCTTCACAGAAAAAAATTACGAGCAGTACTTC. The variable domain in full, completed from reference TRBV7-9 and TRBJ2-7, reads DTGVSQNPRHKITKRGQNVTFRCDPISEHNRLYWYRQTLGQGPEFLTYFQNEAQLEKSRLLSDRFSAERPKGSFSTLEIQRTEQGDSAMYLCASSFTEKNYEQYFGPGTRLTVT.

Sample share makes this clonotype medium-sized. The gene calls are TRBV7-9 and TRBJ1-4; no clear D gene. V lost 6 bases to trimming and J lost 6 bases, with 14 bases between them. From germline, CDR1 is SEHNR and CDR2 FQNEAQ (reference sequence). This CDR3 region has 14 residues. The DNA of the CDR3 is TGTGCCAGCAGTCTCCGGAGGGAAGATGAAAAACTGTTTTTT. It yields the protein CASSLRREDEKLFF. Together with reference TRBV7-9 and TRBJ1-4, the CDR3 gives the full variable domain: DTGVSQNPRHKITKRGQNVTFRCDPISEHNRLYWYRQTLGQGPEFLTYFQNEAQLEKSRLLSDRFSAERPKGSFSTLEIQRTEQGDSAMYLCASSLRREDEKLFFGSGTQLSVL.

There are a few counts of this clonotype. This chain connects TRBV7-7 to TRBJ2-5, with a tentative D call TRBD1 (6 bases). Germline V gene lookup returns CDR1 SSHAT and CDR2 FNYEAQ (reference sequence). There are 16 residues in the CDR3. Trimming removed 5 bases from V and 1 base from J, with 17 bases in between. The CDR3 protein is CASSEVSGTLQETQYF. CDR3 bases: TGTGCCAGCAGCGAAGTGTCTGGGACACTCCAAGAGACCCAGTACTTC.

This clonotype was seen a few times. The V call is TRBV7-9, the J call TRBJ1-2, with D unresolved. Germline CDR1 is SEHNR and CDR2 is FQNEAQ (reference sequence). Trimming removed 5 bases from V and 4 bases from J, with 17 bases in between. This CDR3 is built from 15 residues. CDR3 in DNA: TGTGCCAGCAGCCTAGATACCTGGGTCCCCTATGGCTACACCTTC. Protein product: CASSLDTWVPYGYTF.

This clonotype was recorded a few times. The chain links TRBV28 to TRBJ1-2; a possible D gene is TRBD1 (5 bases). Germline values: CDR1 MDHEN, CDR2 SYDVKM. Trimming removed 4 bases from V and 4 bases from J, with 7 bases in between. This CDR3 comprises 12 residues. For the CDR3, the DNA is TGTGCCAGCAGTTCGACAGTCTATGGCTACACCTTC. This translates into CASSSTVYGYTF.

The CDR3 here is CASAGSGNTEAFF. The CDR3 bases are TGTGCCAGCGCGGGGTCGGGGAACACTGAAGCTTTCTTT. The rearrangement links TRBV7-3 to TRBJ1-1; no definite D call. V was cut by 8 bases and J by 1 base, with 11 bases left in between. This CDR3 is built from 13 residues. Germline V gives CDR1 SGHTA, CDR2 FQGTGA.

The chain is built from TRBV4-2 and TRBJ2-3; D is perhaps TRBD2 (6 bases). The length of the CDR3 is 16 residues. The germline gives CDR1 LGHNA, CDR2 YNFKEQ. V was clipped by 3 bases and J by 2 bases, with 15 bases between them. The CDR3 loop reads CASSQRDSYSTDTQYF. The CDR3 nucleotides are TGTGCCAGCAGCCAGAGGGACTCATACTCCACAGATACGCAGTATTTT.

This clonotype showed up just a few times. The V call is TRBV5-1, the J call TRBJ2-5; TRBD2 aligns across 10 bases. Looked up from germline, CDR1 is SGHRS and CDR2 is YFSETQ. The CDR3 is made up of 14 amino acids. With 6 bases clipped from V and 3 bases from J, the junction kept 5 bases outside the gene matches. CDR3 coding DNA: TGCGCCAGCAATTTAGCGGGAGGTAAAGAGACCCAGTACTTC. Protein: CASNLAGGKETQYF.

The CDR3 DNA is TGTGCCAGCAGCTTCACGAACTATGGCTACACCTTC. This codes for CASSFTNYGYTF. The chain links TRBV11-2 to TRBJ1-2; the D is unclear. Germline loops: CDR1 SGHAT, CDR2 FQNNGV. The CDR3 consists of 12 residues. Trimming stripped 3 bases from V and 2 bases from J, with 4 bases between.

This clonotype has only a few counts. Given a much more abundant clone one base away, this may be a read error. The chain combines TRBV12-3 or TRBV12-4 with TRBJ1-2, with unresolved D. This CDR3 contains 11 residues. Deletions cut 0 bases from V and 4 bases from J, with 0 bases between. CDR3 in DNA: TGTGCCAGCAGTTTAGCCTATGGCTACACCTTC. Translated: CASSLAYGYTF.

This clonotype was detected ten times or more. The V gene is TRBV29-1, the J gene TRBJ2-7; 8 bases fit TRBD1. Germline assignment: CDR1 SQVTM and CDR2 ANQGSEA. This CDR3 contains 14 residues. Trimming removed 4 bases from V and 1 base from J; junction bases left unmatched: 6. DNA for the CDR3: TGCAGCGTTGTGCCAGGGGGCAGTTCCTACGAGCAGTACTTC. This encodes CSVVPGGSSYEQYF.

This clonotype was counted a few times. The chain couples TRBV6-1 to TRBJ1-5; D uncertain. The germline V gene has CDR1 MNHNS and CDR2 SASEGT. V lost 4 bases and J 5 bases, leaving 18 bases between the germline ends. This CDR3 region has 16 residues. The CDR3 here is CASSGSGQLFDQPQHF. In nucleotides, the CDR3 is TGTGCCAGCAGTGGCTCTGGGCAGCTATTTGATCAGCCCCAGCATTTT.

This clonotype has a handful of counts. The chain joins TRBV5-1 to TRBJ2-2, with D hard to call. The CDR3 loop spans 15 amino acids. In germline, CDR1 is SGHRS, CDR2 YFSETQ. Trimming shortened V by 0 bases and J by 2 bases, and 8 bases separated the two germline ends. This CDR3 is CASSLESVNTGELFF. CDR3 nucleotides: TGCGCCAGCAGCTTGGAGTCGGTAAACACCGGGGAGCTGTTTTTT.

This clonotype was seen a handful of times. The rearrangement uses TRBV18 and TRBJ1-1, with D maybe TRBD1 (5 bases). This CDR3 spans 16 amino acids. In germline, CDR1 is KGHSH, CDR2 LQKENI. V shed 2 bases and J shed 1 base, with 14 bases lying between them. For the CDR3, the DNA is TGTGCCAGCTCACCAGGCGGGGGTATCGAGAACACTGAAGCTTTCTTT. Its translation: CASSPGGGIENTEAFF.

This clonotype was seen many times. This chain links TRBV7-9 with TRBJ2-5; the match to TRBD2 covers 8 bases. J lost 2 bases, V lost 2 bases, and 4 bases had no gene match. CDR1 is SEHNR and CDR2 is FQNEAQ in the germline V gene (reference sequence). This CDR3 has 15 amino acids. CDR3 in amino acids: CASSLRAGAQETQYF. The CDR3 nucleotides read TGTGCCAGCAGCTTACGAGCGGGGGCACAAGAGACCCAGTACTTC.

This clonotype was seen a handful of times. The rearrangement links TRBV7-2 to TRBJ2-3, with a weak D call TRBD2 (5 bases). The CDR3 covers 14 residues. Per the germline V gene, CDR1 is SGHTA and CDR2 is FQGNSA. V shed 5 bases and J shed 2 bases, with 11 bases lying between them. CDR3 region: CASSPRGTTDTQYF. For the CDR3, the DNA is TGTGCCAGCAGCCCCCGGGGTACCACAGATACGCAGTATTTT.

This clonotype showed up many times. The rearrangement uses TRBV11-2 and TRBJ1-1, with unresolved D. The CDR3 is made up of 14 amino acids. Between the trimmed V and J ends, which lost 5 bases and 0 bases, there was a span of 10 bases. Germline V gives CDR1 SGHAT, CDR2 FQNNGV. CDR3 sequence: CASSASSVNTEAFF. Here the CDR3 DNA reads TGTGCCAGCAGCGCTAGTAGCGTGAACACTGAAGCTTTCTTT.

V usage is TRBV27 and J usage is TRBJ2-7; possible D gene TRBD2, 6 bases. V gave up 8 bases and J gave up 1 base, with 12 bases separating them. Germline V CDR1 and CDR2: MNHEY, SMNVEV (reference sequence). CDR3 length equals 13 residues. CDR3 residues: CASLPAGSYEQYF. The CDR3, as DNA: TGTGCCAGCCTCCCTGCGGGGTCCTACGAGCAGTACTTC.

This clonotype has more than one count but fewer than ten. In DNA form, the CDR3 reads TGTGCCAGCAGCGAGTCTAACTACAATGAGCAGTTCTTC. It translates to CASSESNYNEQFF. The rearrangement links TRBV9 to TRBJ2-1, with D unclear. Germline V gene sequence: CDR1 SGDLS, CDR2 YYNGEE. Trimming removed 3 bases at V and 3 bases at J, with 7 bases between. The CDR3 totals 13 residues.

This clonotype was picked up a small number of times. This chain connects TRBV5-6 to TRBJ2-1, with a possible D match to TRBD1 (5 bases). Deletions cut 4 bases from V and 9 bases from J, with 14 bases between. The length of the CDR3 is 13 residues. Germline-derived CDR1 and CDR2 are SGHDT and YYEEEE. CDR3 bases: TGTGCCAGCAGCCCCCGTAGAAGGGGTGAGCAGTTCTTC. Encoded protein: CASSPRRRGEQFF.

The V gene is TRBV29-1, the J gene TRBJ1-1; D possibly corresponds to TRBD1 (5 bases). V lost 6 bases, J lost 4 bases, and 9 bases lay in between. The CDR3 covers 11 residues. The germline V gene encodes CDR1 SQVTM and CDR2 ANQGSEA. The CDR3 sequence is CSVAGSTEAFF. DNA for the CDR3: TGCAGCGTCGCAGGGTCCACTGAAGCTTTCTTT.

This clonotype was counted at least ten times. J is TRBJ2-7 and V is TRBV5-1; tentative D call: TRBD1 (6 bases). The CDR3 is 16 residues long. Germline CDR1 is SGHRS and CDR2 is YFSETQ. Between the trimmed V and J ends, which lost 1 base and 0 bases, there was a span of 14 bases. The CDR3 loop is CASSLQGSGASYEQYF. The DNA for the CDR3 is TGCGCCAGCAGCTTGCAAGGGTCAGGGGCCTCCTACGAGCAGTACTTC.